This T cell receptor (beta chain) was documented in a study of cytomegalovirus exposure and HLA in healthy donors. Profiling relied on immunoSEQ multiplex PCR, and the TCRdb table lists in-frame clones only, not all of them. The sample lists more than 150,000 clones; around 84% were seen once. This clone has at least ten counts. The CDR3 consists of 13 residues. Germline V gene data show CDR1 as GTSNPN and CDR2 as SVGIG (reference sequence). Trimming removed 7 bases from V and 3 bases from J; junction bases left unmatched: 5. The chain combines TRBV30 with TRBJ1-5; 8 bases are a match to TRBD1. The receptor's source is a man aged 18 to 30 in good health and CMV-seropositive. Sequences were obtained from PBMCs. For the CDR3, the DNA is TGTGCCTATACAGGGGGGGCCAATCAGCCCCAGCATTTT. Translating gives CAYTGGANQPQHF.